The present T cell receptor beta chain was sequenced within a study of blood T cell repertoires in COVID-19. Study information: The United States, Italy and Spain were the sources of the acute and convalescent COVID-19 samples. PBMCs, B-cell-depleted T cells, or T cells were the source of the cDNA or gDNA that made up the material.

Germline-derived CDR1 and CDR2 are DFQATT and SNEGSKA (reference sequence). V was cut by 4 bases and J by 0 bases, with 3 bases left in between. The CDR3 covers 11 residues. In the authors' workflow: For nucleated cells, counts were estimated from reference gene primer amplification. Generated by immunoSEQ multiplex PCR, the TCRdb table keeps only in-frame clones and is missing some. The DNA gave D and trimming, while V, J and clone size come from that table. The repertoire consists of tens of thousands of clones, with roughly four fifths occurring once and the leading ten covering roughly 4.5%. This chain connects TRBV20-1 to TRBJ1-2; D is undetermined. The sample taken for sequencing was peripheral blood. This clonotype was obtained from a woman aged 55-69 years with acute or convalescent COVID-19. The CDR3 sequence is CSATSNYGYTF. DNA of the CDR3: TGCAGTGCTACGTCTAACTATGGCTACACCTTC.